This T cell receptor beta chain was recovered during a study of T cell responses to AZD1222 COVID-19 vaccine. V was clipped by 2 bases and J by 4 bases, with 14 bases between them. The length of the CDR3 is 15 residues. Germline loops: CDR1 KGHSH, CDR2 LQKENI. Regarding the study as a whole: Repertoire sampling occurred only after the peak T cell response.

Data came from immunoSEQ multiplex PCR; TCRdb stores just in-frame clones and leaves some out. The table includes roughly 150,000 clones, just under 95% detected once. In this sample, this clone turned up once. What it binds is unknown. This chain connects TRBV18 to TRBJ1-2; unclear D gene. Specimen: peripheral blood, collected 28 days after the second AZD1222 dose. The TCR comes from an adult who received the AZD1222 COVID-19 vaccine. The CDR3 region is CASSPASRAGYGYTF. The CDR3 nucleotides read TGTGCCAGCTCACCAGCTAGCCGTGCGGGCTATGGCTACACCTTC.